One and the same sample provided the 21 T cell receptor beta chains below, sequenced in a study of blood T cell repertoires in COVID-19. The protocol was immunoSEQ multiplex PCR, while the TCRdb copy is restricted to in-frame clones and leaves out a portion. The data show approximately 190,000 clones, with around four fifths seen just once and about 5% held by the top ten. Sequencing used peripheral blood. All receptors derive from a woman aged 25-40 years with acute or convalescent COVID-19.

The chain combines TRBV10-3 with TRBJ2-3, with TRBD2 as a possible D gene (7 bases). V was pared by 2 bases and J by 1 base, with 10 bases between. The CDR3 is 15 residues long. Germline lookup yields CDR1 ENHRY and CDR2 SYGVKD. The CDR3 sequence: CAISEEGGGTDTQYF. The CDR3, as DNA: TGTGCCATCAGTGAGGAGGGGGGGGGCACAGATACGCAGTATTTT.

V usage is TRBV3-1 (or the pseudogene TRBV3-2) and J usage is TRBJ1-6; weak D call: TRBD1 (6 bases). V was shortened by 4 bases and J by 7 bases, with 14 bases between the two germline ends. Germline CDR1 and CDR2: LGHDT and YNNKEL (reference sequence). The length of the CDR3 is 15 residues. The CDR3 region has the DNA TGTGCCAGCAGCCTAGTGGACAGTGCCAATTCACCCCTCCACTTT. Translating gives CASSLVDSANSPLHF.

The chain joins TRBV12-5 to TRBJ2-3; 10 nucleotides agree with TRBD2. The junction had 4 bases not matched to a gene; V was cut back by 3 bases and J by 4 bases. This CDR3 has 15 residues. Germline V CDR1 and CDR2: LGHNT, FRNRAP. In DNA form, the CDR3 reads TGTGCTAGTGGTTTAGCGGGGGGGCCATCAGATACGCAGTATTTT. As protein: CASGLAGGPSDTQYF. The full variable domain, rest sourced from reference TRBV12-5 and TRBJ2-3, is DARVTQTPRHKVTEMGQEVTMRCQPILGHNTVFWYRQTMMQGLELLAYFRNRAPLDDSGMPKDRFSAEMPDATLATLKIQPSEPRDSAVYFCASGLAGGPSDTQYFGPGTRLTVL.

This rearrangement joins TRBV7-2 to TRBJ2-7; 10 nucleotides match TRBD2. The trim removed 6 bases at V and 2 bases at J, leaving 7 bases unmatched. The CDR3 runs to 15 residues. CDR1 is SGHTA, CDR2 FQGNSA, per germline. CDR3 sequence (DNA): TGTGCCAGCAGATATCTAGCGGGAGCCGCCTACGAGCAGTACTTC. Protein sequence: CASRYLAGAAYEQYF.

The chain links TRBV28 to TRBJ1-5; weak D call: TRBD1 (6 bases). Germline CDR1 is MDHEN and CDR2 is SYDVKM. The CDR3 contains 14 residues. Trimming cost V 6 bases and J 3 bases, with 12 bases left between them. The CDR3 reads CASRYRQVNQPQHF. Here the CDR3 DNA reads TGTGCCAGCAGATATCGACAGGTCAATCAGCCCCAGCATTTT. Full variable domain (missing parts from reference TRBV28 and TRBJ1-5): DVKVTQSSRYLVKRTGEKVFLECVQDMDHENMFWYRQDPGLGLRLIYFSYDVKMKEKGDIPEGYSVSREKKERFSLILESASTNQTSMYLCASRYRQVNQPQHFGDGTRLSIL.

The chain recombines TRBV28 with TRBJ1-2; D remains unclear. This CDR3 has 12 residues. Trimming removed 6 bases from V and 4 bases from J, with 9 bases in between. The germline gives CDR1 MDHEN, CDR2 SYDVKM. CDR3 DNA sequence: TGTGCCAGCAGGGCCAGGCCCTATGGCTACACCTTC. Protein product: CASRARPYGYTF.

The V and J genes are TRBV6-1 and TRBJ1-2; 7 bases match TRBD1. CDR1 and CDR2 (germline): MNHNS, SASEGT. Unmatched junction bases numbered 2, after V lost 6 bases and J lost 7 bases. The length of the CDR3 is 11 residues. The CDR3 loop is CASRDRVGYTF. The CDR3 bases are TGTGCCAGCAGAGACAGGGTTGGCTACACCTTC.

The chain combines TRBV7-3 with TRBJ2-1; TRBD2 aligns across 12 bases. Germline V gives CDR1 SGHTA, CDR2 FQGTGA. After removal of 2 bases from V and 7 bases from J, the junction contained 12 bases not matched to a gene. The CDR3 is 18 amino acids. CDR3 DNA: TGTGCCAGCAGCTTACTCCCTGCTAGCGGGGGGGCACCTAATGAGCAGTTCTTC. Translation: CASSLLPASGGAPNEQFF.

Only one count was recorded for this clone. The chain recombines TRBV24-1 with TRBJ2-5; 8 bases align to TRBD2. CDR3 length: 14 residues. Germline V gene sequence: CDR1 KGHDR, CDR2 SFDVKD. Trimming at V came to 5 bases and at J to 8 bases, leaving 9 bases not matched to a gene. CDR3 sequence: CATSGLAGGGTQYF. CDR3 nucleotides: TGTGCCACCAGTGGGCTGGCCGGGGGGGGAACCCAGTACTTC.

The gene calls are TRBV7-2 and TRBJ2-2; D remains unclear. This CDR3 contains 14 residues. Germline V CDR1 and CDR2: SGHTA, FQGNSA. V dropped 5 bases and J dropped 1 base, with 8 bases sitting between them. The CDR3 sequence: CASSSFMNTGELFF. The CDR3 DNA is TGTGCCAGCAGCAGCTTTATGAACACCGGGGAGCTGTTTTTT.

This sequence joins TRBV5-8 and TRBJ1-1; 10 positions agree with TRBD1. This CDR3 is built from 16 residues. From germline, CDR1 is SGHTS and CDR2 YDEGEE. Losses at the gene ends were 4 bases for V and 1 base for J; bases not matched to a gene: 7. CDR3 bases: TGTGCCAGCAGCCCTCGGACAGGGGGGGCGAACACTGAAGCTTTCTTT. It is translated as CASSPRTGGANTEAFF.

This chain links TRBV7-2 with TRBJ2-7, with 9 nucleotides matching TRBD1. Germline V gene data show CDR1 as SGHTA and CDR2 as FQGNSA. V lost 7 bases, J lost 2 bases, and 6 bases stayed unmatched. The CDR3 covers 14 residues. CDR3 in DNA: TGTGCCAGCATACCGGGACAGGGACCCTACGAGCAGTACTTC. This codes for CASIPGQGPYEQYF.

This rearrangement joins TRBV5-1 to TRBJ1-2; 7 nucleotides align to TRBD1. The CDR3 is 13 amino acids. Germline CDR1 reads SGHRS; CDR2 reads YFSETQ. Trimming at V came to 4 bases and at J to 4 bases, leaving 4 bases not matched to a gene. DNA of the CDR3: TGCGCCAGCAGCCACGACAGGGCCTATGGCTACACCTTC. The encoded protein is CASSHDRAYGYTF.

The chain has TRBV28 and TRBJ1-2; the D gene is possibly TRBD1 (6 bases). Per germline, CDR1 MDHEN and CDR2 SYDVKM. CDR3 length: 17 amino acids. V was cut by 3 bases and J by 0 bases, with 17 bases left in between. The CDR3 here is CASSFGGWGRTNYGYTF. The CDR3, as DNA: TGTGCCAGCAGTTTTGGAGGCTGGGGGCGGACTAACTATGGCTACACCTTC.

As DNA, the CDR3 is TGTGCCAGCAGCGCAAACAGGGGTTCCTACAATGAGCAGTTCTTC. Translating it yields CASSANRGSYNEQFF. This chain joins TRBV5-4 and TRBJ2-1; 7 positions agree with TRBD1. The V gene end was trimmed by 4 bases and the J gene end by 1 base; junction bases not matched to a gene: 5. The CDR3 has 15 residues. Germline values: CDR1 SGHNT, CDR2 YYREEE (reference sequence).

This chain links TRBV7-9 with TRBJ2-3; 8 nucleotides match TRBD2. The CDR3 contains 16 residues. Germline-derived CDR1 and CDR2 are SEHNR and FQNEAQ (reference sequence). With V trimmed by 5 bases and J by 2 bases, 9 bases remained unmatched. CDR3 nucleotides: TGTGCCAGCAGCCTAAGACTAGCGCGATACACAGATACGCAGTATTTT. This translates into CASSLRLARYTDTQYF. The variable domain in full, completed from reference TRBV7-9 and TRBJ2-3, reads DTGVSQNPRHKITKRGQNVTFRCDPISEHNRLYWYRQTLGQGPEFLTYFQNEAQLEKSRLLSDRFSAERPKGSFSTLEIQRTEQGDSAMYLCASSLRLARYTDTQYFGPGTRLTVL.

This chain uses TRBV6-5 with TRBJ2-5, with 8 bases matching TRBD1. The CDR3 loop spans 16 amino acids. CDR1 is MNHEY, CDR2 SVGAGI, per germline. V trimming: 3 bases; J trimming: 2 bases; junction bases outside the gene matches: 8. CDR3: CASSYSGGYDQETQYF. Here the CDR3 DNA reads TGTGCCAGCAGTTATTCAGGGGGCTATGATCAAGAGACCCAGTACTTC.

The V and J genes are TRBV27 and TRBJ2-5, with 8 bases fitting TRBD2. The CDR3 is 15 residues long. Trimming removed 3 bases from V and 4 bases from J; junction bases left unmatched: 7. Germline V gives CDR1 MNHEY, CDR2 SMNVEV (reference sequence). The CDR3 region is CASSLIAREGETQYF. The DNA of the CDR3 is TGTGCCAGCAGTTTGATCGCACGGGAGGGAGAGACCCAGTACTTC.

V gene TRBV5-6 combines with J gene TRBJ1-2, with TRBD1 identical over 7 bases. CDR3 length equals 14 residues. The ends lost 6 bases at V and 4 bases at J; junction bases unmatched: 9. Looked up from germline, CDR1 is SGHDT and CDR2 is YYEEEE. CDR3 sequence (DNA): TGTGCCAGCACCCAAGACAGGGCCTTCTATGGCTACACCTTC. This encodes CASTQDRAFYGYTF.

The J gene is TRBJ2-2, the V gene TRBV7-8, with 11 bases aligning to TRBD1. V lost 5 bases to trimming and J lost 6 bases; unmatched junction nucleotides: 11. This CDR3 comprises 17 residues. In germline, CDR1 is SGHVS, CDR2 FQNEAQ. The chain's CDR3 is CASSPDGQGARAGELFF. The CDR3 DNA is TGTGCCAGCAGCCCAGACGGACAGGGGGCGCGGGCCGGGGAGCTGTTTTTT.

V usage is TRBV5-6 and J usage is TRBJ2-5, with 11 bases aligning to TRBD2. The CDR3 runs 15 residues. V trimming: 5 bases; J trimming: 12 bases; junction bases outside the gene matches: 15. Germline CDR1 is SGHDT and CDR2 is YYEEEE. The CDR3, as DNA: TGTGCCAGCAGAATCGGACCGTCGACTAGCGGGGCTAAGTACTTC. It encodes CASRIGPSTSGAKYF.